The 4 T cell receptor beta chains in this list originate from one sample, sequenced in a study of T cell responses to AZD1222 COVID-19 vaccine. The method was immunoSEQ multiplex PCR; TCRdb's version includes in-frame clones alone and lacks a portion of them. Seen here are 70,000 to 90,000 clones, roughly nine tenths observed once, and the top ten hold around 2.2%. The sample in question was peripheral blood, obtained on day 0 of AZD1222 vaccination. These receptors originate from an adult in good health.

The chain carries TRBV6-5 and TRBJ2-1; D unresolved. This CDR3 region has 10 residues. The germline V gene encodes CDR1 MNHEY and CDR2 SVGAGI. V was clipped by 6 bases and J by 13 bases, with 10 bases between them. CDR3 sequence: CASRNVEQFF. The CDR3 coding sequence is TGTGCCAGCAGGAACGTAGAACAGTTCTTC.

This chain links TRBV19 with TRBJ2-7; D possibly matches TRBD1 or TRBD2 (6 bases each). Germline CDR1 reads LNHDA; CDR2 reads SQIVND (reference sequence). Trimming stripped 3 bases from V and 3 bases from J, with 15 bases between. This CDR3 is built from 15 residues. DNA for the CDR3: TGTGCCAGTAGTATCGGGGGCGAGGCCGGCTACGAGCAGTACTTC. The encoded protein is CASSIGGEAGYEQYF.

This chain uses TRBV6-5 with TRBJ1-4; TRBD1 matches at 7 bases. The CDR3 covers 13 residues. The germline V gene encodes CDR1 MNHEY and CDR2 SVGAGI. V dropped 5 bases and J dropped 8; count of bases not matched to a gene: 5. CDR3 sequence: CASSHRDREKLFF. As DNA, the CDR3 is TGTGCCAGCAGTCACCGGGACAGAGAAAAACTGTTTTTT.

The chain combines TRBV11-2 with TRBJ2-7; 10 bases are shared with TRBD2. The CDR3 contains 16 residues. Germline V gene lookup returns CDR1 SGHAT and CDR2 FQNNGV. Trimming removed 1 base from V and 1 base from J; junction bases left unmatched: 4. Here the CDR3 reads CASSLGRTSGSYEQYF. In DNA, the CDR3 is TGTGCCAGCAGCTTAGGAAGGACTAGCGGTTCCTACGAGCAGTACTTC.